These T cell receptor beta chains were read from a single sample in a study of blood T cell repertoires in COVID-19. Sequencing was performed with immunoSEQ multiplex PCR; in TCRdb, only in-frame clones are kept and a portion is missing. The sample has about 220,000 clones; 75% to 90% are singletons. Sequencing was done on a sample of peripheral blood. The receptors were sampled from a human donor in a cohort sampled during active COVID-19. Both conserved end residues are trimmed from each CDR3.

j_call	v_call	cdr3_aa
TRBJ2-5	TRBV6-5	ASRASGTVKTQY
TRBJ2-7	TRBV5-1	ASSLGQTFYEQY
TRBJ2-1	TRBV15	ATSRVAGGGNEQF
TRBJ1-4	TRBV4-1	ASSLDTGSANEKLF
TRBJ2-5	TRBV5-4	ASSFISLQGQETQY
TRBJ2-1	TRBV30	AWSFGGRIYNEQF
TRBJ2-1	TRBV7-9	ATTRVSGPSYNEQF
TRBJ1-5	TRBV5-1	ASSLEGQDNQPQH
TRBJ2-7	TRBV6-2/TRBV6-3	ASSGLAGVYEQY
TRBJ2-7	TRBV6-2/TRBV6-3	ASSYRQGSEQY
TRBJ1-1	TRBV7-2	ASSFFGTGVEAF
TRBJ2-7	TRBV13	ASREAGVDEQY
TRBJ2-3	TRBV7-3	ASSPKRGSADTQY
TRBJ1-1	TRBV29-1	SVELDRENEAF
TRBJ1-6	TRBV7-3	ASSSRQGGGSPLH
TRBJ2-2	TRBV15	ATSREGAAGELF
TRBJ2-1	TRBV9	ASSPKGAGVYEQF
TRBJ1-1	TRBV28	ASSLVYLTEAF
TRBJ2-5	TRBV5-1	ASSLEGNQETQY
TRBJ2-5	TRBV3-1/TRBV3-2	ASSQDPRGSETQY
TRBJ2-2	TRBV4-3	ASSQGASGSNTGELF
TRBJ2-3	TRBV7-8	ASSLALSGLTDTQY
TRBJ2-3	TRBV9	ASSEGGGPSDTQY
TRBJ2-1	TRBV7-2	ASSKGQSPSSYNEQF
TRBJ2-5	TRBV7-2	ASSLGLTSGNSETQY
TRBJ2-7	TRBV6-2/TRBV6-3	ASSYMSGRASEQY
TRBJ1-1	TRBV4-2	ASSPTSGARTEAF
TRBJ2-3	TRBV11-3	ASSLGGQGRLDTQY
TRBJ1-5	TRBV2	ASSEELQINQPQH
TRBJ1-2	TRBV29-1	SVKRSQGRNIYGYT
TRBJ2-3	TRBV6-5	ASRPRGTDTQY
TRBJ1-5	TRBV28	ASSLPREPQH
TRBJ2-7	TRBV10-1	ASSESLAVSPYEQY
TRBJ2-3	TRBV4-2	ASSLAADTQY
TRBJ1-1	TRBV6-5	ASSYDRRHGTEAF
TRBJ2-3	TRBV30	AWKRTSGSADTQY
TRBJ2-2	TRBV9	ASSVQGSWAGELF
TRBJ2-5	TRBV9	ASSVGGTGTQY
TRBJ1-2	TRBV28	ASSLNLKGAEGYT
TRBJ2-7	TRBV27	ASSYRTGDTYEQY
TRBJ2-5	TRBV5-4	ASSLPGGRETQY
TRBJ1-2	TRBV9	ASSLGQGRYGYT
TRBJ1-2	TRBV5-1	ASSLDRSAYGYT
TRBJ2-3	TRBV9	ASSVGSGASTDTQY
TRBJ2-3	TRBV13	ASSPPWEGGTDTQY
TRBJ2-7	TRBV30	AWKTGFYEQY
TRBJ2-1	TRBV6-4	ASSDSGAGVGYNEQF
TRBJ2-7	TRBV4-1	ASSPPRTGEYEQY
TRBJ1-2	TRBV7-9	ASSLGQEVYGYT
TRBJ1-1	TRBV5-1	ASSPQGGHPEAF
TRBJ2-5	TRBV28	ASKGGPPRETQY
TRBJ2-7	TRBV15	ATRAEWTGRTYEQY
TRBJ1-2	TRBV7-2	ASSSGGASSYGYT
TRBJ2-3	TRBV4-3	ASSPQLATSTDTQY
TRBJ2-7	TRBV6-2/TRBV6-3	ASSYRGLTRNEQY
TRBJ1-4	TRBV30	AWRRTGGLDEKLF
TRBJ2-1	TRBV27	ASSDRDHYNEQF
TRBJ1-2	TRBV6-5	ASSYTPFSGSGYT
TRBJ1-1	TRBV5-1	ASSPPSTEAF
TRBJ1-1	TRBV12-3/TRBV12-4	ASSLYARTEAF